This T cell receptor (beta chain) stems from a study of T cell responses to AZD1222 COVID-19 vaccine. On this clone itself: The antigen remains undetermined.

Study findings and constraints: Spike was spanned by vaccine-associated CD4 TCRs, which were dominant at 160-218 and 743-854.

The CDR3 is 19 residues long. Trimming took 5 bases from V and 2 from J, leaving 26 bases between them. The germline CDR1 and CDR2 sequences are SEHNR and FQNEAQ (reference sequence). Using immunoSEQ multiplex PCR, the repertoire was profiled, and TCRdb retains in-frame clones only, with some absent. The sample has roughly 120,000 clones; approximately 90% are singletons. This sequence was found in an adult in good health. This sample comprised peripheral blood, obtained on day 0 of AZD1222 vaccination. V gene TRBV7-9 combines with J gene TRBJ2-3; D tentatively reads TRBD1 or TRBD2 (5 bases each). The CDR3 spells CASSPRMEGRQTHTDTQYF. CDR3 DNA: TGTGCCAGCAGCCCTAGGATGGAAGGGAGACAGACACACACAGATACGCAGTATTTT.